This T cell receptor (beta chain) was found in a study of blood T cell repertoires in COVID-19. As handled by the study authors: Reference gene primer amplification gave estimated nucleated cell counts. Method: immunoSEQ multiplex PCR; TCRdb's copy keeps in-frame clones and lacks some. V, J and clone size were drawn from that table, and D and trimming were deduced from the DNA. Of fewer than 300,000 clones listed, approximately 86% are singletons. CDR3 length equals 15 residues. From germline, CDR1 is LNHNV and CDR2 YYDKDF (reference sequence). V shed 1 base and J shed 0 bases, with 7 bases lying between them.

This TCR derives from a man between 35 and 55 years old who had recovered from COVID-19. Sample: peripheral blood. The rearrangement links TRBV15 to TRBJ2-1; possible D gene TRBD2, 6 bases. The CDR3 spells CATSRVGGSYNEQFF. As DNA, the CDR3 is TGTGCCACCAGCAGAGTGGGGGGCTCCTACAATGAGCAGTTCTTC. The whole variable domain, filled in from reference TRBV15 and TRBJ2-1, reads DAMVIQNPRYQVTQFGKPVTLSCSQTLNHNVMYWYQQKSSQAPKLLFHYYDKDFNNEADTPDNFQSRRPNTSFCFLDIRSPGLGDTAMYLCATSRVGGSYNEQFFGPGTRLTVL.